The following is a T cell receptor (beta chain) sequence with its context. In its sample, this clonotype was seen a few times. Which antigen it targets is not known. One base away there is no much larger clone; base qualities are not given. Receptor libraries were prepared by RACE. The data were produced on a NextSeq 500. Library preparation attached unique molecular identifiers to individual cDNA molecules for quantitative, reproducible TCR counting. Both TCR alpha and TCR beta chains were sequenced from each blood RNA sample. Concerning the study's data processing: A median of approximately 96,000 TCRs per sample was observed, with a range of about 20,000 to 750,000. V, J and CDR3 annotation of the TCR reads was carried out using the Decombinator software suite. For PS versus PT1 abundance plots, all samples were subsampled to the same number of TCRs (28,000). Expanded TCRs were defined as absent before sensitization and observed at least eight times at the 2-week time point. TCRdb ran its own pipeline on the public reads, namely fastp trimming at Q25 and MiXCR clone calling, and kept in-frame beta chains. All rows with the same CDR3 protein become a single entry with the most common DNA and genes. These V and J calls rely on TCRdb rather than the paper's analysis. Counted in this sample were about 74,000 distinct CDR3 sequences; around 30% of them appeared once. 8.9% of the sample rests with the top ten.

This sample is drawn from a study of human T cells and chemical hapten exposure (dated by TCRdb to about 2021). With respect to the entire study: For sensitization, 2% DPC in acetone was applied to a roughly 2 cm by roughly 2 cm area of upper inner arm skin. Blood for TCR sequencing was provided by twenty-nine alopecia patients at one to four time points (pre-sensitization, 2, 6 and 24 weeks). Blood samples were taken from patients before sensitization (week 0) and at 2, 6 and about 24 weeks after DPC sensitization. In alopecia patients, the study followed how the peripheral blood TCR repertoire changed in vivo over primary and secondary sensitization to diphenylcyclopropenone (DPC), a hapten. Alopecia areata with under or over 50% scalp involvement, alopecia totalis and alopecia universalis were represented in the patient cohort, which was mostly female. Weekly therapeutic DPC doses were additionally applied to the scalp of patients throughout the roughly 24-week study period. Patch testing on the upper back used Finn chambers containing 0.01% DPC, with scoring done after 6 days according to International Contact Dermatitis Research Group standards. Libraries were pooled for sequencing, and per-sample TCR yields varied mainly because of small differences in library volumes within the pool.

The CDR3 spans 16 residues, from the cysteine through the phenylalanine. Only the CDR3 DNA stays, 48 bases, in frame from base 1. At the junction V is shortened by 3 bases and J by 1 base, with 15 bases in between. CDR1 is given as SGHTA and CDR2 as FQGNSA, both from the germline V gene. The research as a whole found: Because all patients had alopecia, a presumed autoimmune disease, the immune response of the patients might differ from that of healthy individuals. Patch test score correlated positively with the number of PT1 expanded TCRs, reaching significance at thresholds 8, 16 and 32 but not at 4. Repeated subsampling changed both the strength of the expansion versus patch-test correlation and the threshold at which the correlation became significant. The number of TCRs above 1 in 1000 frequency did not change with DPC sensitization; there was no evidence of global repertoire structure alterations. Expanded TCRs formed significantly more large CDR3 similarity clusters than pre-sensitization or healthy control sets, consistent with antigen-driven responses.

This sample's time point label indicates: patch test 1, 2 weeks after DPC sensitization. Per the publication, the treatment or condition label means: therapeutic diphenylcyclopropenone sensitization with weekly scalp DPC. At every patch-test visit, the blood draw took place before the patch test was put on. Patients were considered eligible if aged 18 to 70, diagnosed with alopecia and deemed suitable for DPC therapy, and patients were excluded if pregnant. Total RNA was isolated from unfractionated whole blood collected in Tempus Blood RNA tubes. The chain was built from TRBV7-2 and TRBJ1-1, with no confident D gene call. This receptor was taken from a man between 35 and 55 years old with alopecia areata. Some clones in this sample may be carry-over from other donors' samples. The sequences come from whole blood, collected in connection with sensitization to the hapten diphenylcyclopropenone (DPC). The nucleotides are TGTGCCAGCAGCTTCAATCTAGGATCCGGGAACACTGAAGCTTTCTTT. Translated, this is CASSFNLGSGNTEAFF.